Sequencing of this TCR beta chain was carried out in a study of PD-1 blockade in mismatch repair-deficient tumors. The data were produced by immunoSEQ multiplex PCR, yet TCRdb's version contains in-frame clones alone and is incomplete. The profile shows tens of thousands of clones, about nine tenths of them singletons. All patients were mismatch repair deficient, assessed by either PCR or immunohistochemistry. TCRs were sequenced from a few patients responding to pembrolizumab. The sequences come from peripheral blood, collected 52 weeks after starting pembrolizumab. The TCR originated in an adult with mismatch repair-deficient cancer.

The CDR3, as DNA: TGCAGCGTTTTCAGGACTTACACAGATACGCAGTATTTT. Its protein is CSVFRTYTDTQYF. The rearrangement links TRBV29-1 to TRBJ2-3, with a possible D match to TRBD2 (5 bases). The CDR3 covers 13 residues. CDR1 and CDR2 from the germline V gene are SQVTM and ANQGSEA. V gave up 5 bases and J gave up 2 bases, with 11 bases separating them.